This TCR beta chain was captured by sequencing in a study of blood T cells in healthy people across ages. Background on the study: Capturing about one barcoded beta molecule per two T cells was achieved by template switching.

Germline trimming cut 0 bases from V and 4 bases from J; bases unmatched to any gene: 3. Germline loops: CDR1 SGDLS, CDR2 YYNGEE. CDR3 size: 15 residues. General observations from the study: Higher diversity and more naive CD4+ cells were features of long-lived donors, compared to aged donors. Observed TCR beta diversity per million T cells went down as age went up. This fall followed a roughly linear course with age.

Comments on this clonotype: Its antigen is currently unknown.

Primed by a sample-barcoded 5' primer and a J-beta primer mix, a second PCR proceeded for about 7 to 11 cycles. A single record per CDR3 protein comes from TCRdb applying MiXCR to the 5' RACE reads. The sample consists of roughly 1,500,000 distinct CDR3 sequences, roughly 45% of them appearing once. The V gene is TRBV9, the J gene TRBJ2-1; 8 nucleotides align to TRBD2. Sequencing input: blood. The TCR was taken from a woman younger than 30 in good health. CDR3 residues: CASSVDTSGYNEQFF. The CDR3 coding sequence is TGTGCCAGCAGCGTAGACACTAGCGGTTACAATGAGCAGTTCTTC.